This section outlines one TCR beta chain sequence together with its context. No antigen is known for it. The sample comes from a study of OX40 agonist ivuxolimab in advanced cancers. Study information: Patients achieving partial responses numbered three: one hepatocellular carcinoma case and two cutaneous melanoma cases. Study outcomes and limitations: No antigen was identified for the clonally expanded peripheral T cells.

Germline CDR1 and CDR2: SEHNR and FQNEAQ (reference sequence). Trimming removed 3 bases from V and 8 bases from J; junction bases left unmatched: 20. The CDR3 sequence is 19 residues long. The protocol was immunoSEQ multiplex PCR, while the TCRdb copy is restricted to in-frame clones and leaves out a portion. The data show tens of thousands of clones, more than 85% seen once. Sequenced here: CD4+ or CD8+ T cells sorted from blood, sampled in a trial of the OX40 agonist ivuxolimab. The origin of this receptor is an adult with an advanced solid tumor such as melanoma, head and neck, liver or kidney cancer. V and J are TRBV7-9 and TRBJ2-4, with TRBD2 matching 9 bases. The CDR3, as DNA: TGTGCCAGCAGCTTTGGACGAGGGCTGGAGCGGGAGGTTCGGGACATTCAGTACTTC. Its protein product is CASSFGRGLEREVRDIQYF.